The T cell receptor beta chain under discussion was sequenced for a study of post-analysis software for immune sequencing data. The wider study: Courses of disease covered relapsing-remitting, secondary progressive and progressive-relapsing multiple sclerosis. General study findings and limits: Relative to controls, patients had 5 or 6 TRBV segments at higher frequency, with TRBV5-6, TRBV5-1 and TRBV20-1 among these. Controls showed significantly higher normalized Chao1 diversity than did multiple sclerosis patients.

This clonotype was found a few times. The antigen remains undetermined. Libraries were made from TCR beta cDNA, and they carried unique molecular identifiers. Between roughly 1 and 10 million T cells gave rise to hundreds of thousands of cDNA molecules. TCRdb redid the calling of the PCR reads with MiXCR, one entry per CDR3 protein. Of roughly 600,000 distinct CDR3 sequences detected, roughly 47% appear once; the ten largest clones hold about 1.8%. Trimming took 8 bases from V and 3 from J; bases not matched to a gene: 10. The CDR3 is made up of 17 amino acids. The rearrangement uses TRBV12-3 or TRBV12-4 and TRBJ2-1, with 13 bases lining up with TRBD2. The sample comprised blood. This receptor was obtained from a girl aged 10 to 17 with multiple sclerosis. In nucleotides, the CDR3 is TGTGCCAGCTGGAGGACTAGCGGGAGAGTGGGCTACAATGAGCAGTTCTTC. It is translated as CASWRTSGRVGYNEQFF.